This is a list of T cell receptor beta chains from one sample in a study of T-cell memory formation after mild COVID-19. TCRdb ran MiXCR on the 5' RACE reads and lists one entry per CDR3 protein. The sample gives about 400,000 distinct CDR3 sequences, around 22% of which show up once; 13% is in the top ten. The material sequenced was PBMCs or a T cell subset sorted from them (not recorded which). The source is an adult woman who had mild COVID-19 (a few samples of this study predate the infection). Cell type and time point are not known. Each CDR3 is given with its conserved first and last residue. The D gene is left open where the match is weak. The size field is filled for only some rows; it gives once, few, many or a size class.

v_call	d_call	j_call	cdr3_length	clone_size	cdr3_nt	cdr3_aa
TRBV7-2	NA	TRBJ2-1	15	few	TGTGCCAGCAGCTTAGCTGCGGGACGGTACAATGAGCAGTTCTTC	CASSLAAGRYNEQFF
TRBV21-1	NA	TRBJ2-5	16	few	TGTGCCAGCACCCGAGAGGCTAGCGGGGACCAAGAGACCCAGTACTTC	CASTREASGDQETQYF
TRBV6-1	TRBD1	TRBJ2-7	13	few	TGTGCCAGCAGGGACAGGGAGACCTACGAGCAGTACTTC	CASRDRETYEQYF
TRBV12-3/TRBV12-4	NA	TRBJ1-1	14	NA	TGTGCCAGCAGGATAGGAGGTAGTGGCACTGAAGCTTTCTTT	CASRIGGSGTEAFF
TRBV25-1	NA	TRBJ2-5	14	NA	TGTGCCAGCAGTGCAGGGACGCTGCAAGAGACCCAGTACTTC	CASSAGTLQETQYF
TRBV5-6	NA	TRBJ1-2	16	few	TGTGCCAGCAGCTTGGATTCGGGACTCACTAACTATGGCTACACCTTC	CASSLDSGLTNYGYTF
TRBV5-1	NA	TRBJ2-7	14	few	TGCGCCAGCAGCCCCCTTTCGCGGCCCTACGAGCAGTACTTC	CASSPLSRPYEQYF
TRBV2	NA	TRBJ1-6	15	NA	TGTGCCAGCAGTGAGCAGGCGCAAATGAAGTCACCCCTCCACTTT	CASSEQAQMKSPLHF
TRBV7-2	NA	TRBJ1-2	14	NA	TGTGCCAGCAGCTTAGGTTCAGGGCCATGGAGCTACACCTTC	CASSLGSGPWSYTF
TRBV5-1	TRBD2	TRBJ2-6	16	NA	TGCGCCAGCAGCTGGTCAGCGGGGGCTGGGGCCAACGTCCTGACTTTC	CASSWSAGAGANVLTF
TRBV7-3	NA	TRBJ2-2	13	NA	TGTGCCAGCAGCCCCGTTGCGGGGAGGGAGCTGTTTTTT	CASSPVAGRELFF
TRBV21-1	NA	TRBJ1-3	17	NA	TGTGCCAGCACCCTGAAGGGACAGGAGAACTCTGGAAACACCATATATTTT	CASTLKGQENSGNTIYF
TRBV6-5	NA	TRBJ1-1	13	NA	TGTGCCGGTCAGGGCAGATTGAACACTGAAGCTTTCTTT	CAGQGRLNTEAFF
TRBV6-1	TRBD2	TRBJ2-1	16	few	TGTGCCAGCAGTGAGGACACGGGGGGGAAATACAATGAGCAGTTCTTC	CASSEDTGGKYNEQFF
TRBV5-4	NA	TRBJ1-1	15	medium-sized	TGTGCCAGCAGCTTGGAAAAGGCCTTTGACACTGAAGCTTTCTTT	CASSLEKAFDTEAFF
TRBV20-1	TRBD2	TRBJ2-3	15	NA	TGCAGTGCTAGCGGTTCCCTAGCGGGACTAGATACGCAGTATTTT	CSASGSLAGLDTQYF
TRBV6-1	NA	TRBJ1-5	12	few	TGTGCCAGCAGGGAGAACAATCAGCCCCAGCATTTT	CASRENNQPQHF
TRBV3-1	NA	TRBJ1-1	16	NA	TGTGCCAGCAGCCAAGGCGGGGGACACCGGGGCACTGAAGCTTTCTTT	CASSQGGGHRGTEAFF
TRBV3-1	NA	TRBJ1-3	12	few	TGTGCCAGCAGCCAGGCTGGAAACACCATATATTTT	CASSQAGNTIYF
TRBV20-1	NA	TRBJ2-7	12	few	TGCAGTGCTAGAGAGGCAGAATACGAGCAGTACTTC	CSAREAEYEQYF
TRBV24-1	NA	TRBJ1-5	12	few	TGTGCCACCAGTGAGTGGGGCCAGCCCCAGCATTTT	CATSEWGQPQHF
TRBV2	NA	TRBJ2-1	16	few	TGTGCCAGCAGTGTACGGGCCAAGGCGGGGTGGGTTGAGCAGTTCTTC	CASSVRAKAGWVEQFF
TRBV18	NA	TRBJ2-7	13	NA	TGTGCCAGCTCACCAGCTAGCGTCTACGAGCAGTACTTC	CASSPASVYEQYF
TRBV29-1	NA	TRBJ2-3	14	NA	TGCAGCGTTGGAAGGCCAGGGAGCACAGATACGCAGTATTTT	CSVGRPGSTDTQYF
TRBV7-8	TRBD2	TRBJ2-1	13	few	TGTGCCAGCAGCTTATTAGCGGGGGCGCCGCAGTTCTTC	CASSLLAGAPQFF
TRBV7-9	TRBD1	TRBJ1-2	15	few	TGTGCCAGCAGCGGGTGGGACAGGGAGAGCTATGGCTACACCTTC	CASSGWDRESYGYTF
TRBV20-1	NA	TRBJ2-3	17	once	TGCAGTGCTACCCCCTTAGGCGGGGGCCACAGCACAGATACGCAGTATTTT	CSATPLGGGHSTDTQYF
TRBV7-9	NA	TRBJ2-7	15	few	TGTGCCAGCAGCTTATCCCCTGGGGGCTCCTACGAGCAGTACTTC	CASSLSPGGSYEQYF
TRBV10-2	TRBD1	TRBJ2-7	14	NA	TGCGCCAGCCGTGGGACAGGCAACGCCTACGAGCAGTACTTC	CASRGTGNAYEQYF
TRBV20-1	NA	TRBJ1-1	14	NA	TGCAGTGCGAGTCCCGGGACGGCGAACACTGAAGCTTTCTTT	CSASPGTANTEAFF
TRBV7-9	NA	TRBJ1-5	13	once	TGTGCCAGCAGCTTCAGAGACAATCAGCCCCAGCATTTT	CASSFRDNQPQHF
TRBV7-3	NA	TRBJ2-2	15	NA	TGTGCCAGCAGCTTATATGGGGTTAACACCGGGGAGCTGTTTTTT	CASSLYGVNTGELFF
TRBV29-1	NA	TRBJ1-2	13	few	TGCAGCGTTGTGGTCCCGACAGACCAAGGCTACACCTTC	CSVVVPTDQGYTF
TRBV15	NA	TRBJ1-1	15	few	TGTGCCACCCGAGATCGGACGGGCGGGAACACTGAAGCTTTCTTT	CATRDRTGGNTEAFF
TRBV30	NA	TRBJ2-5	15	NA	TGTGCCTGGAGTGTCGGCCAGTCAGTGTCGGAGACCCAGTACTTC	CAWSVGQSVSETQYF
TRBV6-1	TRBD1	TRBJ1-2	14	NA	TGTGCCAGCAGTGCCCCCGACAGGGTTTGGGGCTACACCTTC	CASSAPDRVWGYTF
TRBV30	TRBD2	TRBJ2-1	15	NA	TGTGCCTGTAATAAGCGGGGAGGCTCCTACAATGAGCAGTTCTTC	CACNKRGGSYNEQFF
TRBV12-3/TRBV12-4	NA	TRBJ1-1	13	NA	TGTGCCAGCAGTTTACAGGCATACACTGAAGCTTTCTTT	CASSLQAYTEAFF
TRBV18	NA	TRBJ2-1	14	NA	TGTGCCAGCTCACGGGGGGACCCCGGGGATGAGCAGTTCTTC	CASSRGDPGDEQFF
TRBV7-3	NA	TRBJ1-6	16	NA	TGTGCCAGCAGCTTACATGGTGGGGACGCTAATTCACCCCTCCACTTT	CASSLHGGDANSPLHF
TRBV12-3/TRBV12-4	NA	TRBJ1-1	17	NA	TGTGCCAGCAGTCCCTCCTCGTGGCCGAGGGCGAGCACTGAAGCTTTCTTT	CASSPSSWPRASTEAFF
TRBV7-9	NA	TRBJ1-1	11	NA	TGTGCCAGCAGCGGGGCCAGAGGTTCTTTCTTT	CASSGARGSFF
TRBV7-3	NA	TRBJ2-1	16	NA	TGTGCCAGCAGTTCGACAGGACCCGTACGGTACAATGAGCAGTTCTTC	CASSSTGPVRYNEQFF
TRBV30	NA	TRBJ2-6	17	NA	TGTGCCTTCCTTGCCCGACAGGTAGACTCTGGGGCCAACGTCCTGACTTTC	CAFLARQVDSGANVLTF
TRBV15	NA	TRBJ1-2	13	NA	TGTGCCACCAGCAGAGACAGGGACTATGGCTACACCTTC	CATSRDRDYGYTF
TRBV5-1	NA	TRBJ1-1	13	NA	TGCGCCAGCAGCTTTACAGTGAACACTGAAGCTTTCTTT	CASSFTVNTEAFF
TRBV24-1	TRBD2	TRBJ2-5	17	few	TGTGCCACCAGTGTAGGTTATAGCGGGGGGGCGTTGGAGACCCAGTACTTC	CATSVGYSGGALETQYF
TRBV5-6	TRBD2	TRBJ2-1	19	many	TGTGCCAGCAGCCCAGGGACTAGCGGGAGCCCCCTCTCCTACAATGAGCAGTTCTTC	CASSPGTSGSPLSYNEQFF
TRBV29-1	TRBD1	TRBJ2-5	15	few	TGCAGCGTTGACCCGGAGACAGGGACCCAAGAGACCCAGTACTTC	CSVDPETGTQETQYF
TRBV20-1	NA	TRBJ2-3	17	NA	TGCAGTGCTAGAGTCGGGTTGACCCCTATGCGGCCAGATACGCAGTATTTT	CSARVGLTPMRPDTQYF